These 30 T cell receptor beta chains originate from one sample sequenced in a study of T cell responses to AZD1222 COVID-19 vaccine. Profiled with immunoSEQ multiplex PCR; TCRdb holds only in-frame clones, not every one. The sample has more than 150,000 clones; over 80% are singletons. Sequenced here: peripheral blood, sampled on day 0 of AZD1222 vaccination. These receptors were taken from an adult in good health.

This rearrangement joins TRBV15 to TRBJ2-1; D possibly uses TRBD1 or TRBD2 (6 bases each). Germline-derived CDR1 and CDR2 are LNHNV and YYDKDF (reference sequence). This CDR3 contains 18 residues. V was shortened by 0 bases and J by 8 bases, with 23 bases between the two germline ends. CDR3 in amino acids: CATSRDRTGRIPMDEQFF. The CDR3 coding sequence is TGTGCCACCAGCAGAGATCGAACAGGGAGGATCCCCATGGATGAGCAGTTCTTC.

This chain joins TRBV24-1 and TRBJ2-2, with TRBD1 matching over 9 bases. CDR1 and CDR2 (germline): KGHDR, SFDVKD. The CDR3 contains 16 residues. V lost 4 bases, J lost 2 bases, and 4 bases stayed unmatched. CDR3 coding DNA: TGTGCCACCAGTGACCCACAGGGGGCAAACACCGGGGAGCTGTTTTTT. This gives the protein CATSDPQGANTGELFF.

V is TRBV7-2 and J is TRBJ2-2; D is possibly TRBD2 (6 bases). Germline values: CDR1 SGHTA, CDR2 FQGNSA. Trimming took 2 bases from V and 4 from J, leaving 11 bases between them. The CDR3 sequence is 15 residues long. The CDR3 spells CASSLFVGGTGELFF. The CDR3, as DNA: TGTGCCAGCAGCTTATTTGTCGGGGGCACCGGGGAGCTGTTTTTT.

The chain's CDR3 is CASRAGIYTEAFF. The DNA of the CDR3 is TGTGCCAGTAGAGCGGGAATTTACACTGAAGCTTTCTTT. J is TRBJ1-1 and V is TRBV19; D uncertain. The CDR3 consists of 13 residues. Trimming pared 6 bases from V and 3 bases from J, leaving 11 bases between. Germline loops: CDR1 LNHDA, CDR2 SQIVND (reference sequence).

The chain has TRBV19 and TRBJ2-3, with 7 bases identical to TRBD2. The CDR3 extends over 15 amino acids. The V segment lost 6 bases and the J segment 2 bases; nucleotides outside the gene matches: 8. Germline CDR1 and CDR2: LNHDA and SQIVND (reference sequence). Written as DNA, the CDR3 is TGTGCCAGTAGGAACATCGGGGGGTTCACAGATACGCAGTATTTT. Encoded protein: CASRNIGGFTDTQYF.

Here the CDR3 DNA reads TGTGCCACCACACAGTGGGCGGTACCATACAATGAGCAGTTCTTC. Translation: CATTQWAVPYNEQFF. The chain links TRBV15 to TRBJ2-1, with D hard to call. The CDR3 consists of 15 residues. V was shortened by 7 bases and J by 4 bases, with 17 bases between the two germline ends. Germline CDR1 is LNHNV and CDR2 is YYDKDF (reference sequence).

The chain combines TRBV12-5 with TRBJ1-1; a weak D match, TRBD1 (5 bases). Trimming removed 0 bases from V and 1 base from J, with 18 bases in between. There are 18 residues in the CDR3. CDR1 and CDR2 (germline): LGHNT, FRNRAP. In nucleotides, the CDR3 is TGTGCTAGTGGTTTGGTACCGGGACCCGGGCAGGCGAACACTGAAGCTTTCTTT. Translating gives CASGLVPGPGQANTEAFF.

CDR3 bases: TGTGCCAGTAGTATTGGAGTGACGAGCTCTGGAAACACCATATATTTT. Translated, it gives CASSIGVTSSGNTIYF. The J gene is TRBJ1-3, the V gene TRBV19; D gene unclear. V was cut by 3 bases and J by 0 bases, with 12 bases left in between. Germline V CDR1 and CDR2: LNHDA, SQIVND (reference sequence). The CDR3 consists of 16 residues.

The chain carries TRBV29-1 and TRBJ1-2; D not certain. This CDR3 comprises 11 residues. The V and J ends lost 2 bases and 7 bases respectively, with 8 bases between them. Looked up from germline, CDR1 is SQVTM and CDR2 is ANQGSEA. Here the CDR3 DNA reads TGCAGCGTTGAAAGCGTGAGTGGCTACACCTTC. This encodes CSVESVSGYTF.

This chain joins TRBV5-1 and TRBJ1-2; D is unclear. V shed 3 bases and J shed 3 bases, with 12 bases lying between them. The CDR3 covers 14 residues. Germline lookup yields CDR1 SGHRS and CDR2 YFSETQ. For the CDR3, the DNA is TGCGCCAGCAGCTCCGGCCCAGCCCACTATGGCTACACCTTC. Encoded protein: CASSSGPAHYGYTF.

The J gene is TRBJ2-1, the V gene TRBV7-9, with 8 bases fitting TRBD2. In germline, CDR1 is SEHNR, CDR2 FQNEAQ (reference sequence). The J segment lost 2 bases and the V segment lost 4 bases, leaving 13 bases of the junction unmatched. The CDR3 has 18 amino acids. The CDR3 sequence: CASSSSSPLAGPYNEQFF. The CDR3 DNA follows: TGTGCCAGCAGCTCTTCTTCCCCGTTAGCGGGGCCCTACAATGAGCAGTTCTTC.

V gene TRBV5-6 combines with J gene TRBJ1-1; tentatively, D is TRBD1 (5 bases). CDR1 and CDR2 (germline): SGHDT, YYEEEE. The CDR3 length is 14 residues. The V end lost 2 bases, the J end lost 5 bases, and 13 bases lay between the germline ends. The CDR3 sequence: CASSLDPRATEAFF. CDR3 DNA sequence: TGTGCCAGCAGCTTAGACCCCAGGGCGACTGAAGCTTTCTTT.

This rearrangement joins TRBV19 to TRBJ1-1; no definite D call. V lost 7 bases and J 0 bases, leaving 15 bases between the germline ends. The CDR3 sequence is 15 residues long. Germline CDR1 and CDR2: LNHDA and SQIVND (reference sequence). DNA of the CDR3: TGTGCCAGTACGAGATATACAGAGCTGAACACTGAAGCTTTCTTT. It is translated as CASTRYTELNTEAFF.

The V call is TRBV3-1 (or the pseudogene TRBV3-2), the J call TRBJ1-1; possible D gene TRBD1, 6 bases. This CDR3 region has 13 residues. Germline V gene data show CDR1 as LGHDT and CDR2 as YNNKEL (reference sequence). V lost 3 bases and J 5 bases, leaving 10 bases between the germline ends. The CDR3 DNA reads as TGTGCCAGCAGCCAGGGGGCTGTGACTGAAGCTTTCTTT. Amino acids: CASSQGAVTEAFF.

A word on this clone: The same CDR3 can be traced to other DNA sequences in this sample. The chain couples TRBV18 to TRBJ1-1; D possibly corresponds to TRBD1 (6 bases). The CDR3 spans 13 residues. CDR1 KGHSH and CDR2 LQKENI come from the germline V gene. V lost 3 bases, J lost 1 base, and 6 bases lay in between. The CDR3: CASSPTGNTEAFF. The DNA of the CDR3 is TGTGCCAGCTCACCGACAGGGAACACTGAAGCTTTCTTT.

The CDR3 DNA follows: TGTGCCAGCAGTTACTCGACCAGGGGCACCGGGGAGCTGTTTTTT. It yields the protein CASSYSTRGTGELFF. The chain has TRBV6-5 and TRBJ2-2; TRBD1 is a possible D gene (6 bases). V lost 0 bases and J 4 bases, leaving 9 bases between the germline ends. Germline V gives CDR1 MNHEY, CDR2 SVGAGI. CDR3 length: 15 amino acids.

This clone was counted a single time. V and J are TRBV24-1 and TRBJ2-7; tentatively, D is TRBD2 (5 bases). The CDR3 spans 16 residues. CDR1 is KGHDR and CDR2 is SFDVKD in the germline V gene. Trimming removed 4 bases from V and 5 bases from J, with 20 bases in between. The chain's CDR3 is CATSDPQDWALDEQYF. For the CDR3, the DNA is TGTGCCACCAGTGACCCTCAGGACTGGGCGTTGGACGAGCAGTACTTC.

The table lists this clone with a few counts. This chain uses TRBV3-1 (or the pseudogene TRBV3-2) with TRBJ2-2, with TRBD1 matching over 12 bases. The germline CDR1 and CDR2 sequences are LGHDT and YNNKEL (reference sequence). J was trimmed by 8 bases and V by 8 bases; bases with no gene match: 9. The CDR3 runs 15 residues. The CDR3 sequence is CASAWGQGASGELFF. The CDR3 nucleotides are TGTGCCAGCGCCTGGGGACAGGGGGCTTCGGGGGAGCTGTTTTTT.

Concerning this clone itself: The sample has other DNA sequences that encode this CDR3 too. The CDR3 spells CASSLEQGETQYF. CDR3 DNA: TGTGCCAGCAGCTTAGAACAGGGAGAGACCCAGTACTTC. This chain uses TRBV7-2 with TRBJ2-5, with D tentatively TRBD1 (6 bases). The CDR3 runs 13 residues. V lost 1 base to trimming and J lost 4 bases, with 7 bases between them. The V gene's germline CDR1 is SGHTA and CDR2 FQGNSA.

This chain's CDR3 is CASSESSGVAKSYNEQFF. CDR3 DNA: TGCGCCAGCAGTGAGTCCAGCGGGGTAGCCAAATCCTACAATGAGCAGTTCTTC. This chain links TRBV10-2 with TRBJ2-1; 7 bases are a match to TRBD2. Germline V gene sequence: CDR1 WSHSY, CDR2 SAAADI. This CDR3 spans 18 amino acids. V lost 0 bases to trimming and J lost 1 base; unmatched junction nucleotides: 9.

This clone was observed a handful of times. This chain connects TRBV5-6 to TRBJ1-5; a possible D gene is TRBD1 (5 bases). Germline V gene sequence: CDR1 SGHDT, CDR2 YYEEEE. The V end was cut by 4 bases, the J end by 3 bases, with 14 bases between. This CDR3 contains 15 residues. The CDR3 region has the DNA TGTGCCAGCAGCCGAGGTGGCAGGGCCAATCAGCCCCAGCATTTT. As protein: CASSRGGRANQPQHF.

V usage is TRBV19 and J usage is TRBJ1-5; D is unresolved. The germline V gene encodes CDR1 LNHDA and CDR2 SQIVND (reference sequence). V was clipped by 1 base and J by 3 bases, with 13 bases between them. This CDR3 is built from 16 residues. CDR3 loop: CASSIAGGRTNQPQHF. The CDR3 nucleotides are TGTGCCAGTAGTATAGCTGGTGGACGGACCAATCAGCCCCAGCATTTT. Complete variable domain (other parts from reference TRBV19 and TRBJ1-5): DGGITQSPKYLFRKEGQNVTLSCEQNLNHDAMYWYRQDPGQGLRLIYYSQIVNDFQKGDIAEGYSVSREKKESFPLTVTSAQKNPTAFYLCASSIAGGRTNQPQHFGDGTRLSIL.

The rearrangement joins TRBV6-2 or TRBV6-3 to TRBJ2-7; TRBD2 aligns across 10 bases. After removal of 6 bases from V and 7 bases from J, the junction contained 9 bases not matched to a gene. The CDR3 loop spans 14 amino acids. Germline-derived CDR1 and CDR2 are MNHEY and SVGEGT. CDR3: CASSPSGGASEQYV. The CDR3 nucleotides read TGTGCCAGCAGCCCAAGCGGGGGGGCGAGTGAGCAGTACGTC.

The chain's CDR3 is CASSTGTGSNYGYTF. In DNA, the CDR3 is TGTGCCAGTAGTACTGGGACAGGGTCTAACTATGGCTACACCTTC. The chain employs TRBV19 and TRBJ1-2; the match to TRBD1 covers 9 bases. J lost 0 bases, V lost 4 bases, and 3 bases had no gene match. Looked up from germline, CDR1 is LNHDA and CDR2 is SQIVND (reference sequence). This CDR3 has 15 residues.

The chain recombines TRBV30 with TRBJ2-1, with D perhaps TRBD2 (5 bases). The CDR3 sequence is 13 residues long. Germline lookup yields CDR1 GTSNPN and CDR2 SVGIG (reference sequence). Trimming took 2 bases from V and 7 from J, leaving 12 bases between them. The DNA for the CDR3 is TGTGCCTGGAGTTGGCGCACGGGGAATGAGCAGTTCTTC. Translation: CAWSWRTGNEQFF. Variable domain in full (rest from reference TRBV30 and TRBJ2-1): SQTIHQWPATLVQPVGSPLSLECTVEGTSNPNLYWYRQAAGRGLQLLFYSVGIGQISSEVPQNLSASRPQDRQFILSSKKLLLSDSGFYLCAWSWRTGNEQFFGPGTRLTVL.

J is TRBJ1-1 and V is TRBV6-5; 10 bases match TRBD1. The CDR3 is 15 amino acids. Trimming took 5 bases from V and 4 from J; bases not matched to a gene: 7. Germline CDR1 MNHEY, CDR2 SVGAGI. CDR3 sequence (DNA): TGTGCCAGCAGTCCCGGACAGGGGGTGGGCACTGAAGCTTTCTTT. This gives the protein CASSPGQGVGTEAFF.

This clone is medium-sized by share. The gene calls are TRBV19 and TRBJ1-6; D is unresolved. This CDR3 is 12 amino acids long. The germline V and J ends were trimmed by 11 bases and 7 bases, with 12 bases remaining between them. Germline V lookup: CDR1 LNHDA, CDR2 SQIVND (reference sequence). CDR3 DNA sequence: TGTGCCTCTCGGCAGGTGAATTCACCCCTCCACTTT. Protein product: CASRQVNSPLHF.

The chain uses TRBV25-1 and TRBJ2-7, with 7 nucleotides matching TRBD1. This CDR3 is 15 amino acids long. V lost 3 bases to trimming and J lost 2 bases; unmatched junction nucleotides: 7. Germline assignment: CDR1 MGHDK and CDR2 SYGVNS. CDR3 DNA: TGTGCCAGCAGTGATTCCGGGACAGATCCCTACGAGCAGTACTTC. It translates to CASSDSGTDPYEQYF.

The V and J genes are TRBV2 and TRBJ2-1; 8 nucleotides match TRBD2. This CDR3 comprises 15 residues. V was clipped by 7 bases and J by 5 bases; unmatched bases: 10. Germline CDR1 and CDR2: SNHLY and FYNNEI. This chain's CDR3 is CASNLGLGENNEQFF. CDR3 coding DNA: TGTGCCAGCAACCTGGGACTAGGAGAGAACAATGAGCAGTTCTTC.

The rearrangement uses TRBV5-1 and TRBJ1-5; weak D call: TRBD1 (5 bases). CDR3 length: 15 residues. CDR1 and CDR2 (germline): SGHRS, YFSETQ. V was pared by 0 bases and J by 1 base, with 8 bases between. As DNA, the CDR3 is TGCGCCAGCAGCTTGGGGGGACCGAGCAATCAGCCCCAGCATTTT. Protein sequence: CASSLGGPSNQPQHF.